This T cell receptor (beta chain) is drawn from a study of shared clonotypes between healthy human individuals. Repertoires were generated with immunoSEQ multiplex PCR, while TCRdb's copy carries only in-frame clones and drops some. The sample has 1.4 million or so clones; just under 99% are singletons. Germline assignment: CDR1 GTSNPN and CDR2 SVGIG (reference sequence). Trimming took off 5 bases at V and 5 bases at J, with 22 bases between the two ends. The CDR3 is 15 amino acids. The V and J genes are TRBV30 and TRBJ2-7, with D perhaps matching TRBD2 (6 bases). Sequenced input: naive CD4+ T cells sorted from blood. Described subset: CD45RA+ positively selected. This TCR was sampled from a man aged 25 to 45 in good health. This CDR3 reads CAWRSVDREYDEQYF. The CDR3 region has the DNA TGTGCCTGGCGTAGTGTCGATCGGGAGTACGACGAGCAGTACTTC.